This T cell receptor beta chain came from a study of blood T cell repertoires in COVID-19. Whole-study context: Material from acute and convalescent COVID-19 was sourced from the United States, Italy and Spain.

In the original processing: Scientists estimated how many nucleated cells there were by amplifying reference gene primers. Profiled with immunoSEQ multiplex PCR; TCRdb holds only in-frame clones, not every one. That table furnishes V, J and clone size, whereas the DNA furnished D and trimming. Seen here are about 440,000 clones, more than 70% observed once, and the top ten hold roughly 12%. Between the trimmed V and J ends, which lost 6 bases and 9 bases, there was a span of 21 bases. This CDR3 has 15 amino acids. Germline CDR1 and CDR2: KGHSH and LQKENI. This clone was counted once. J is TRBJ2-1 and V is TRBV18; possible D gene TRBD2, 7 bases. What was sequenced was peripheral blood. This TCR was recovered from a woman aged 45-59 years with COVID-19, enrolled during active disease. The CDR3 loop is CASSPLVEGGSEQFF. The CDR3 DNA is TGTGCCAGCTCCCCCTTAGTCGAGGGGGGGAGTGAGCAGTTCTTC.